The 26 T cell receptor beta chains below all came from one sample that was sequenced in a study of T-cell memory formation after mild COVID-19. TCRdb re-derived calls from the 5' RACE reads in MiXCR, one entry per CDR3 protein. The top ten clones hold around 14% of a sample with about 140,000 distinct CDR3 sequences, roughly 15% of them seen once. The sequenced material came from PBMCs or a T cell subset sorted from them (not recorded which). These receptor sequences come from an adult woman who had mild COVID-19 (a few samples of this study predate the infection). Cell type and time point are not known.

The sample holds a few counts of this clonotype. The chain couples TRBV4-3 to TRBJ1-1; D is ambiguous. There are 17 residues in the CDR3. The V and J ends lost 4 bases and 0 bases respectively, with 18 bases between them. From germline, CDR1 is LGHNA and CDR2 YSLEER. The CDR3 DNA reads TGCGCCAGCAGCCGACAAGGGTGGAAGTTCATGAACACTGAAGCTTTCTTT. Translating it yields CASSRQGWKFMNTEAFF.

This clonotype was recorded a few times. The chain has TRBV6-5 and TRBJ1-2, with TRBD1 matching over 8 bases. This CDR3 is built from 13 residues. Unmatched junction bases numbered 9, after V lost 7 bases and J lost 8 bases. Germline CDR1 MNHEY, CDR2 SVGAGI. The CDR3 is CASTRQGARGYTF. CDR3 DNA sequence: TGTGCCAGCACCCGGCAGGGGGCGAGGGGCTACACCTTC.

This clonotype was seen at least ten times. This chain joins TRBV5-1 and TRBJ2-7, with D hard to call. Trimming removed 0 bases at V and 1 base at J, with 2 bases between. The length of the CDR3 is 12 residues. Per germline, CDR1 SGHRS and CDR2 YFSETQ. The DNA for the CDR3 is TGCGCCAGCAGCTTGGAGTCCTACGAGCAGTACTTC. Amino acids: CASSLESYEQYF.

The V gene is TRBV10-3, the J gene TRBJ2-4; D gene ambiguous. Per germline, CDR1 ENHRY and CDR2 SYGVKD. This CDR3 comprises 16 residues. The V gene lost 0 bases and the J gene lost 0 bases, with 9 bases spanning the gap. The CDR3 bases are TGTGCCATCAGTGAGTCGCCTAGGACAGCCAAAAACATTCAGTACTTC. It encodes CAISESPRTAKNIQYF.

At least ten counts were recorded for this clonotype. The chain couples TRBV5-6 to TRBJ2-7; 9 bases agree with TRBD1. CDR1 is SGHDT, CDR2 YYEEEE, per germline. V lost 3 bases, J lost 6 bases, and 4 bases stayed unmatched. The CDR3 is 13 amino acids. The CDR3 reads CASSSTGGVEQYF. The DNA of the CDR3 is TGTGCCAGCAGCTCCACAGGGGGCGTCGAGCAGTACTTC.

This clonotype appeared a few times. The rearrangement links TRBV6-6 to TRBJ2-5; D call uncertain. Germline values: CDR1 MNHNY, CDR2 SVGAGI (reference sequence). V shed 7 bases and J shed 1 base, with 13 bases lying between them. CDR3 length: 14 amino acids. This CDR3 reads CASIRTASQETQYF. Here the CDR3 DNA reads TGTGCCAGCATACGAACAGCCTCCCAAGAGACCCAGTACTTC.

Ten or more counts support this clonotype. J is TRBJ2-7 and V is TRBV10-2; TRBD1 is a possible D gene (6 bases). The V and J ends lost 2 bases and 0 bases respectively, with 17 bases between them. This CDR3 spans 17 amino acids. CDR1 and CDR2 from the germline V gene are WSHSY and SAAADI. The CDR3 protein is CASSESYQGPPSYEQYF. The CDR3, as DNA: TGCGCCAGCAGTGAGAGCTACCAGGGGCCTCCCTCCTACGAGCAGTACTTC.

Worth noting for this clonotype: A much larger clone differs by one base, so this may be a read error. V gene TRBV7-9 combines with J gene TRBJ2-2; D might be TRBD2 (6 bases). Germline assignment: CDR1 SEHNR and CDR2 FQNEAQ (reference sequence). CDR3 length equals 15 residues. In DNA form, the CDR3 reads TGTGCCAGCAGCTTAGAGAGGGTCCGACCCGGGGGGCTGTTTTTT. Translating gives CASSLERVRPGGLFF.

This clonotype has a count of ten or more. This chain joins TRBV12-3 or TRBV12-4 and TRBJ2-5; 8 bases map to TRBD1. V shed 6 bases and J 7 bases; nucleotides not matched to a gene: 10. The CDR3 covers 14 residues. As DNA, the CDR3 is TGTGCCAGCAGCACCGGACAGGGAATAGGGACCCAGTACTTC. Residues: CASSTGQGIGTQYF.

The sample holds a few counts of this clonotype. The J gene is TRBJ2-7, the V gene TRBV6-2 or TRBV6-3; TRBD2 matches 9 bases. The germline CDR1 and CDR2 sequences are MNHEY and SVGEGT. This CDR3 is built from 16 residues. Trimming cost V 6 bases and J 2 bases; bases outside gene matches: 11. Here the CDR3 reads CASRLRSLAGPYEQYF. The CDR3 nucleotides read TGTGCCAGCAGGCTACGGAGCCTAGCGGGGCCCTACGAGCAGTACTTC.

This clonotype was observed a handful of times. The CDR3 nucleotides are TGCGCCAGCAGTTACCCCACCGAGGACACATATCAGAACACTGAAGCTTTCTTT. Protein: CASSYPTEDTYQNTEAFF. The chain carries TRBV5-1 and TRBJ1-1, with D possibly TRBD1 on 5 matching bases. Germline CDR1 SGHRS, CDR2 YFSETQ. Trimming left V 5 bases short and J 1 base short, with 24 bases between. The CDR3 consists of 18 residues.

The rearrangement joins TRBV4-1 to TRBJ2-3, with TRBD2 as a possible D gene (5 bases). Germline values: CDR1 MGHRA, CDR2 YSYEKL. The length of the CDR3 is 15 residues. Trimming shortened V by 3 bases and J by 1 base, and 11 bases separated the two germline ends. CDR3 loop: CASSHFLEGTDTQYF. The CDR3 region has the DNA TGCGCCAGCAGCCATTTCTTGGAGGGCACAGATACGCAGTATTTT.

The chain couples TRBV10-3 to TRBJ1-3; D is unresolved. The CDR3 contains 15 residues. V was trimmed by 5 bases and J by 0 bases, leaving 11 bases between them. CDR1 and CDR2 (germline): ENHRY, SYGVKD. For the CDR3, the DNA is TGTGCCATCAGTAGAAACCCGGGCTCTGGAAACACCATATATTTT. Encoded protein: CAISRNPGSGNTIYF.

The chain combines TRBV7-3 with TRBJ2-3; TRBD1 might be the D (6 bases). In germline, CDR1 is SGHTA, CDR2 FQGTGA. The CDR3 runs 14 residues. The V end was cut by 3 bases, the J end by 2 bases, with 9 bases between. CDR3 nucleotides: TGTGCCAGCAGCTTGGCAGGGGCCACAGATACGCAGTATTTT. Residues: CASSLAGATDTQYF.

Points on this clonotype: A read error may produce the germline difference seen at one junction end. The chain is built from TRBV4-3 and TRBJ1-6, with a weak D call TRBD1 (5 bases). CDR1 LGHNA and CDR2 YSLEER come from the germline V gene. The CDR3 is 14 residues long. CDR3 nucleotide sequence: TGCGCCAGCAGCCACGGGACCTACAATTCACCCCTCCACTTT. Translation gives CASSHGTYNSPLHF.

CDR3 protein: CASSHRDRGRKGYTF. For the CDR3, the DNA is TGTGCCAGCAGCCACCGGGACAGGGGGCGTAAGGGCTACACCTTC. This chain joins TRBV3-1 and TRBJ1-2; TRBD1 aligns across 12 bases. The CDR3 spans 15 residues. J lost 8 bases, V lost 3 bases, and 7 bases had no gene match. Germline V gives CDR1 LGHDT, CDR2 YNNKEL (reference sequence).

The table lists this clonotype with many counts. The chain links TRBV27 to TRBJ2-1; 8 bases agree with TRBD2. The CDR3 loop spans 17 amino acids. V lost 2 bases, J lost 9 bases, and 15 bases stayed unmatched. In germline, CDR1 is MNHEY, CDR2 SMNVEV (reference sequence). The CDR3 region is CASSLLIGTRGGGEQFF. The CDR3 DNA is TGTGCCAGCAGTTTACTCATCGGGACTAGGGGTGGGGGTGAGCAGTTCTTC.

The chain has TRBV19 and TRBJ2-1, with D perhaps given as TRBD1 or TRBD2 (5 bases each). This CDR3 has 16 amino acids. With 2 bases removed from V and 2 bases from J, the gap between germline ends came to 13 bases. From germline, CDR1 is LNHDA and CDR2 SQIVND (reference sequence). The CDR3, as DNA: TGTGCCAGTAGTATATGGGGGAGTATAACCTACAATGAGCAGTTCTTC. This gives the protein CASSIWGSITYNEQFF.

This chain's CDR3 is CASSPNLGQNTGELFF. The CDR3 bases are TGTGCCAGCAGCCCTAACCTGGGCCAGAACACCGGGGAGCTGTTTTTT. The genes are TRBV7-9 and TRBJ2-2; no reliable D call. Germline values: CDR1 SEHNR, CDR2 FQNEAQ (reference sequence). This CDR3 has 16 residues. V lost 5 bases, J lost 1 base, and 14 bases lay in between.

The chain uses TRBV14 and TRBJ2-7; tentatively, D is TRBD1 (6 bases). The CDR3 totals 15 residues. Germline lookup yields CDR1 SGHDN and CDR2 FVKESK. The ends were cut back, 4 bases at V and 2 bases at J, with 15 bases in the middle. CDR3 loop: CASSLGGWTAYEQYF. CDR3 DNA: TGTGCCAGCAGCCTCGGTGGTTGGACAGCCTACGAGCAGTACTTC.

The chain has TRBV4-1 and TRBJ1-2; D unresolved. CDR3 length: 14 amino acids. Between the trimmed V and J ends, which lost 1 base and 4 bases, there was a span of 10 bases. Looked up from germline, CDR1 is MGHRA and CDR2 is YSYEKL. The CDR3 region has the DNA TGCGCCAGCAGCCAAGTTCTAGCCTTCTATGGCTACACCTTC. It specifies CASSQVLAFYGYTF.

The table lists this clonotype with a few counts. The chain uses TRBV13 and TRBJ2-1, with TRBD1 matching over 9 bases. The CDR3 is made up of 16 amino acids. The V segment lost 4 bases and the J segment 2 bases; nucleotides outside the gene matches: 6. CDR1 PRHDT and CDR2 FYEKMQ come from the germline V gene (reference sequence). In DNA, the CDR3 is TGTGCCAGCAGCTCGCGGGACAGGGTCCCCTACAATGAGCAGTTCTTC. Protein: CASSSRDRVPYNEQFF.

Only a few counts were recorded for this clonotype. The chain uses TRBV5-1 and TRBJ2-1, with D uncertain. V was pared by 2 bases and J by 0 bases, with 12 bases between. The CDR3 spans 16 residues. Germline CDR1 SGHRS, CDR2 YFSETQ. This CDR3 is CASSLQTVSSYNEQFF. CDR3 DNA sequence: TGCGCCAGCAGCTTACAGACCGTGAGCTCCTACAATGAGCAGTTCTTC.

On this clonotype itself: One end of the junction does not line up with germline, which may come from a read error. This chain links TRBV6-5 with TRBJ1-5; weak D call: TRBD1 (5 bases). Germline V gives CDR1 MNHEY, CDR2 SVGAGI. The CDR3 has 15 amino acids. This CDR3 reads CASSQTDDSNQPQNF. The CDR3 DNA reads as TGTGCCAGCAGTCAGACAGACGATAGCAATCAGCCCCAGAATTTT.

This clonotype has only a few counts. The rearrangement uses TRBV4-3 and TRBJ1-1; D is uncertain. The V gene's germline CDR1 is LGHNA and CDR2 YSLEER. The ends were cut back, 2 bases at V and 0 bases at J, with 22 bases in the middle. This CDR3 is built from 19 residues. The CDR3 DNA is TGCGCCAGCAGCCAAAGTATTGGGGAAGTTGTTGTAGTGAACACTGAAGCTTTCTTT. Amino acid sequence: CASSQSIGEVVVVNTEAFF.

In its sample, this clonotype was seen a few times. This rearrangement joins TRBV7-6 to TRBJ2-3, with 9 positions matching TRBD2. Germline CDR1 is SGHVS and CDR2 is FNYEAQ. Losses at the gene ends were 1 base for V and 2 bases for J; bases not matched to a gene: 16. The CDR3 length is 20 residues. The CDR3 protein is CASSLGWVAGDPINTDTQYF. The CDR3 bases are TGTGCCAGCAGCTTAGGTTGGGTAGCGGGGGACCCAATCAACACAGATACGCAGTATTTT.